These 27 T cell receptor beta chains share one sample of origin, sequenced in a study of CD8+CD57+ T cells in acquired aplastic anemia. For sequencing, patients were chosen who had shown expansion of CD8+CD57+ cells by flow cytometry. CDR3 and TCR beta VDJ profiling relied on a genomic DNA template. TCRdb re-analysed the reads in MiXCR, keeping a single row per CDR3 protein. The sample carries around 430,000 distinct CDR3 sequences, around 32% recorded once. Sequencing input: sorted CD4+, CD8+, or CD8+CD57+ T cells (not recorded which) from PBMCs. All receptors derive from a human donor with aplastic anemia.

The rearrangement links TRBV11-2 to TRBJ1-3, with 8 bases matching TRBD1. The CDR3 totals 19 residues. Germline CDR1 and CDR2: SGHAT and FQNNGV. V trimming: 5 bases; J trimming: 2 bases; junction bases outside the gene matches: 17. In DNA, the CDR3 is TGTGCCAGCAGCACATACAGGGGGGAAGGGGTTAACCCTGGAAACACCATATATTTT. Its protein product is CASSTYRGEGVNPGNTIYF.

In its sample, this clonotype was seen many times. This chain connects TRBV4-2 to TRBJ2-3; D perhaps matches TRBD2 (5 bases). V lost 0 bases to trimming and J lost 3 bases, with 7 bases between them. From germline, CDR1 is LGHNA and CDR2 YNFKEQ. The CDR3 covers 14 residues. The CDR3 bases are TGTGCCAGCAGCCAAGAGGGCGGGACAGATACGCAGTATTTT. Translating gives CASSQEGGTDTQYF.

This clonotype occurred many times. The gene calls are TRBV2 and TRBJ2-7, with 14 bases lining up with TRBD2. The CDR3 contains 14 residues. The ends lost 7 bases at V and 3 bases at J; junction bases unmatched: 2. Looked up from germline, CDR1 is SNHLY and CDR2 is FYNNEI. CDR3 protein: CASMGTSGGYEQYF. CDR3 nucleotide sequence: TGTGCCAGCATGGGGACTAGCGGGGGCTACGAGCAGTACTTC.

A few counts support this clonotype. The genes are TRBV12-3 or TRBV12-4 and TRBJ2-7; D is unresolved. V lost 3 bases and J lost 2, with 14 bases in between. The length of the CDR3 is 15 residues. CDR3 protein: CASSFVTAATYEQYF. Written as DNA, the CDR3 is TGTGCCAGCAGTTTCGTAACAGCCGCCACCTACGAGCAGTACTTC.

This rearrangement joins TRBV20-1 to TRBJ2-1; TRBD2 agrees at 9 bases. This CDR3 is built from 15 residues. Losses at the gene ends were 1 base for V and 5 bases for J; bases not matched to a gene: 6. Germline loops: CDR1 DFQATT, CDR2 SNEGSKA (reference sequence). CDR3 sequence reads: CSARVSSGEDNEQFF. The DNA for the CDR3 is TGCAGTGCTAGAGTTTCTAGCGGGGAGGACAATGAGCAGTTCTTC.

This clonotype has more than one count but fewer than ten. The chain links TRBV6-4 to TRBJ1-2, with TRBD1 as a possible D gene (6 bases). The CDR3 is 14 residues long. The V and J ends lost 6 bases and 5 bases respectively, with 16 bases between them. Germline V gene lookup returns CDR1 MRHNA and CDR2 SNTAGT. In DNA form, the CDR3 reads TGTGCCAGCAGGAACCGAACAGGGCCTTATGGCTACACCTTC. Protein: CASRNRTGPYGYTF.

This clonotype showed up many times. V and J are TRBV2 and TRBJ1-2; D is perhaps TRBD1 (5 bases). Trimming took off 4 bases at V and 3 bases at J, with 12 bases between the two ends. CDR1 is SNHLY, CDR2 FYNNEI, per germline. CDR3 length equals 14 residues. The CDR3 spells CASSVRQGDYGYTF. The CDR3 DNA reads as TGTGCCAGCAGTGTTCGGCAGGGAGACTATGGCTACACCTTC.

This clonotype came up many times. The CDR3 nucleotides read TGTGCCAGCAGTGTTATCAGAGAGAACACTGAAGCTTTCTTT. This codes for CASSVIRENTEAFF. This chain connects TRBV2 to TRBJ1-1, with D hard to call. V lost 4 bases to trimming and J lost 1 base, with 10 bases between them. This CDR3 is 14 amino acids long. Per the germline V gene, CDR1 is SNHLY and CDR2 is FYNNEI. The complete variable domain, with remaining parts taken from reference TRBV2 and TRBJ1-1, reads EPEVTQTPSHQVTQMGQEVILRCVPISNHLYFYWYRQILGQKVEFLVSFYNNEISEKSEIFDDQFSVERPDGSNFTLKIRSTKLEDSAMYFCASSVIRENTEAFFGQGTRLTVV.

The rearrangement uses TRBV25-1 and TRBJ1-6; no reliable D call. Looked up from germline, CDR1 is MGHDK and CDR2 is SYGVNS. The V gene lost 8 bases and the J gene lost 0 bases, with 14 bases spanning the gap. The CDR3 loop spans 16 amino acids. This CDR3 is CASSPDGSSYNSPLHF. The CDR3 coding sequence is TGTGCCAGCTCGCCGGATGGGAGCTCCTATAATTCACCCCTCCACTTT.

This chain connects TRBV20-1 to TRBJ1-4, with a weak D call TRBD1 (5 bases). The CDR3 is made up of 14 amino acids. V was pared by 3 bases and J by 5 bases, with 13 bases between. CDR1 DFQATT and CDR2 SNEGSKA come from the germline V gene (reference sequence). In nucleotides, the CDR3 is TGCAGTGCTAGCTGGAGGGGCACAAATGAAAAACTGTTTTTT. Its translation: CSASWRGTNEKLFF.

At least ten counts were recorded for this clonotype. The rearrangement joins TRBV20-1 to TRBJ1-2; D is uncertain. The CDR3 length is 15 residues. From germline, CDR1 is DFQATT and CDR2 SNEGSKA (reference sequence). Trimming left V 0 bases short and J 2 bases short, with 13 bases between. CDR3 residues: CSARDTGQRNYGYTF. The CDR3 coding sequence is TGCAGTGCTAGAGACACGGGCCAACGGAACTATGGCTACACCTTC.

The chain employs TRBV6-2 or TRBV6-3 and TRBJ1-6; D gene uncertain. The CDR3 is 19 residues long. V was shortened by 0 bases and J by 0 bases, with 15 bases between the two germline ends. Germline CDR1 and CDR2: MNHEY and SVGEGT. The CDR3 is CASSYSTGSSSSYNSPLHF. In DNA form, the CDR3 reads TGTGCCAGCAGTTACTCGACCGGGTCCTCGAGCTCCTATAATTCACCCCTCCACTTT.

This chain joins TRBV30 and TRBJ1-1, with 8 bases that match TRBD1. This CDR3 has 15 residues. V was clipped by 2 bases and J by 1 base; unmatched bases: 6. Germline V gene lookup returns CDR1 GTSNPN and CDR2 SVGIG (reference sequence). CDR3 nucleotides: TGTGCCTGGAGTCGAACGCAGGGGGCGAACACTGAAGCTTTCTTT. It yields the protein CAWSRTQGANTEAFF.

The CDR3 DNA sequence: TGTGCCAGCAAGCCTACAGCTTCTAACTATGGCTACACCTTC. This sequence encodes CASKPTASNYGYTF. This chain uses TRBV9 with TRBJ1-2; D uncertain. There are 14 residues in the CDR3. CDR1 is SGDLS, CDR2 YYNGEE, per germline. Between the trimmed V and J ends, which lost 6 bases and 0 bases, there was a span of 12 bases.

This clonotype has a handful of counts. The CDR3 here is CSAIRDEQFF. CDR3 coding DNA: TGCAGTGCCATAAGGGATGAGCAGTTCTTC. The chain is built from TRBV20-1 and TRBJ2-1; D gene uncertain. The CDR3 sequence is 10 residues long. V lost 6 bases and J lost 8, with 8 bases in between. CDR1 is DFQATT, CDR2 SNEGSKA, per germline (reference sequence).

The gene calls are TRBV9 and TRBJ2-5, with a weak D call TRBD1 (7 bases). The CDR3 runs 15 residues. The ends were cut back, 5 bases at V and 3 bases at J, with 17 bases in the middle. Germline V gene data show CDR1 as SGDLS and CDR2 as YYNGEE. CDR3 DNA: TGTGCCAGCAGAGCAAACCAGGGGGGAAAAGAGACCCAGTACTTC. Its protein is CASRANQGGKETQYF. Using reference TRBV9 and TRBJ2-5 for the parts outside the CDR3, the full variable domain is DSGVTQTPKHLITATGQRVTLRCSPRSGDLSVYWYQQSLDQGLQFLIQYYNGEERAKGNILERFSAQQFPDLHSELNLSSLELGDSALYFCASRANQGGKETQYFGPGTRLLVL.

V and J are TRBV2 and TRBJ2-5, with D possibly being TRBD2 (6 bases). The V gene lost 6 bases and the J gene lost 4 bases, with 12 bases spanning the gap. CDR3 length equals 13 residues. CDR1 is SNHLY and CDR2 is FYNNEI in the germline V gene. The CDR3 DNA sequence: TGTGCCAGCAGCCATCGGAGGGGAGAGACCCAGTACTTC. It codes for CASSHRRGETQYF.

The table lists this clonotype with many counts. The gene calls are TRBV7-6 and TRBJ1-1; the match to TRBD1 covers 7 bases. The CDR3 totals 13 residues. With V trimmed by 6 bases and J by 1 base, 2 bases remained unmatched. The V gene's germline CDR1 is SGHVS and CDR2 FNYEAQ. For the CDR3, the DNA is TGTGCCAGCAGTTACAGGGGGAACACTGAAGCTTTCTTT. It specifies CASSYRGNTEAFF.

This clonotype was seen only a few times. This rearrangement joins TRBV15 to TRBJ1-1; D remains ambiguous. CDR3 length equals 15 residues. The V gene lost 11 bases and the J gene lost 0 bases, with 19 bases spanning the gap. The germline V gene encodes CDR1 LNHNV and CDR2 YYDKDF (reference sequence). The CDR3 DNA reads as TGTGCCCTCCGATCTGGGAGAGACATGAACACTGAAGCTTTCTTT. This sequence encodes CALRSGRDMNTEAFF.

In its sample, this clonotype was seen once. This rearrangement joins TRBV4-2 to TRBJ1-2, with D possibly being TRBD1 (6 bases). The germline V gene encodes CDR1 LGHNA and CDR2 YNFKEQ. The CDR3 has 16 residues. V lost 0 bases and J 4 bases, leaving 15 bases between the germline ends. CDR3 in DNA: TGTGCCAGCAGCCAAGATATTTCCGGAGGGGGCTATGGCTACACCTTC. This translates into CASSQDISGGGYGYTF.

This clonotype was observed at least ten times. The chain links TRBV29-1 to TRBJ2-1, with no clear D. The V gene lost 7 bases and the J gene lost 5 bases, with 9 bases spanning the gap. Germline CDR1 SQVTM, CDR2 ANQGSEA. The CDR3 is made up of 11 amino acids. Here the CDR3 DNA reads TGCAGCGGGATGACTCACAATGAGCAGTTCTTC. Translation gives CSGMTHNEQFF.

This clonotype came up a few times. The rearrangement uses TRBV5-4 and TRBJ1-6; a weak D match, TRBD1 (5 bases). Germline V CDR1 and CDR2: SGHNT, YYREEE (reference sequence). The CDR3 sequence is 18 residues long. Trimming took 1 base from V and 3 from J, leaving 17 bases between them. CDR3 bases: TGTGCCAGCAGCTTGTGGGCCACAGGCCGGGACTATAATTCACCCCTCCACTTT. The encoded protein is CASSLWATGRDYNSPLHF. The variable domain in full, completed from reference TRBV5-4 and TRBJ1-6, reads ETGVTQSPTHLIKTRGQQVTLRCSSQSGHNTVSWYQQALGQGPQFIFQYYREEENGRGNFPPRFSGLQFPNYSSELNVNALELDDSALYLCASSLWATGRDYNSPLHFGNGTRLTVT.

The CDR3: CASSRGTSFGALYEQYF. The CDR3 DNA sequence: TGTGCCAGCAGCCGAGGGACTTCCTTCGGGGCGCTATACGAGCAGTACTTC. The chain combines TRBV25-1 with TRBJ2-7; a weak D match, TRBD2 (6 bases). Germline V gives CDR1 MGHDK, CDR2 SYGVNS. CDR3 length equals 17 residues. V was pared by 6 bases and J by 4 bases, with 25 bases between.

J is TRBJ2-5 and V is TRBV2, with TRBD1 identical over 9 bases. The CDR3 sequence is 13 residues long. With 11 bases clipped from V and 7 bases from J, the junction kept 11 bases outside the gene matches. In germline, CDR1 is SNHLY, CDR2 FYNNEI. The CDR3 DNA reads as TGTGCCGGTCAGGGGGACAGGGTTGGGACCCAGTACTTC. It codes for CAGQGDRVGTQYF.

This clonotype was seen more than once but under ten times. The rearrangement links TRBV13 to TRBJ2-7; 9 bases align to TRBD2. The CDR3 covers 16 residues. V lost 1 base to trimming and J lost 2 bases; unmatched junction nucleotides: 6. Germline V gene data show CDR1 as PRHDT and CDR2 as FYEKMQ (reference sequence). CDR3 region: CASSLEASGITYEQYF. CDR3 bases: TGTGCCAGCAGCTTAGAGGCTAGCGGGATTACCTACGAGCAGTACTTC.

This clonotype showed up many times. This chain links TRBV7-9 with TRBJ1-5; TRBD1 aligns across 8 bases. V shed 1 base, J shed 7 bases, and the junction held 9 bases outside the gene matches. Germline loops: CDR1 SEHNR, CDR2 FQNEAQ (reference sequence). This CDR3 is built from 16 residues. CDR3 region: CASSLGPGQGGQPQHF. In nucleotides, the CDR3 is TGTGCCAGCAGCTTAGGGCCTGGACAGGGAGGGCAGCCCCAGCATTTT. Together with reference TRBV7-9 and TRBJ1-5, the CDR3 gives the full variable domain: DTGVSQNPRHKITKRGQNVTFRCDPISEHNRLYWYRQTLGQGPEFLTYFQNEAQLEKSRLLSDRFSAERPKGSFSTLEIQRTEQGDSAMYLCASSLGPGQGGQPQHFGDGTRLSIL.

This clonotype was detected a few times. This chain uses TRBV2 with TRBJ1-6, with D unresolved. V lost 5 bases to trimming and J lost 7 bases, with 18 bases between them. CDR1 is SNHLY, CDR2 FYNNEI, per germline. This CDR3 has 16 amino acids. This CDR3 reads CASSFTSPPGNSPLHF. The CDR3 DNA reads as TGTGCCAGCAGTTTTACATCCCCCCCTGGGAATTCACCCCTCCACTTT.